This TCR beta chain is from a study of CD8 T cells in Susac syndrome. This clonotype has only one observation. Antigen specificity is unknown. Study observations and caveats: CD4+ T cell repertoires in Susac syndrome exhibited no evidence of clonal expansion. It was acknowledged by the study that relatively few individuals were included in its TCR sequencing and HLA analysis.

Reverse transcription used roughly 0.45 to 1 ug RNA and random hexamers. An immunoSEQ multiplex PCR amplified TCR beta CDR3 over 54 Vbeta and 13 Jbeta. From the immunoSEQ multiplex PCR reads, TCRdb called clonotypes with MiXCR, one entry per CDR3 protein. The sample lists 110,000 to 150,000 distinct CDR3 sequences, 90% to 96% seen once, with about 0.08% in the top ten. The TCR sequence derives from a human donor with Susac syndrome. The sequencing input was CD4+ T cells from PBMCs.

The CDR3 sequence: CAIDPGTGDGHEQFF. CDR3 in DNA: TGTGCCATCGACCCCGGGACAGGGGATGGACATGAGCAGTTCTTC. The chain links TRBV5-4 to TRBJ2-1, with 10 positions matching TRBD1. J lost 8 bases, V lost 9 bases, and 14 bases had no gene match. This CDR3 is built from 15 residues. From germline, CDR1 is SGHNT and CDR2 YYREEE (reference sequence).